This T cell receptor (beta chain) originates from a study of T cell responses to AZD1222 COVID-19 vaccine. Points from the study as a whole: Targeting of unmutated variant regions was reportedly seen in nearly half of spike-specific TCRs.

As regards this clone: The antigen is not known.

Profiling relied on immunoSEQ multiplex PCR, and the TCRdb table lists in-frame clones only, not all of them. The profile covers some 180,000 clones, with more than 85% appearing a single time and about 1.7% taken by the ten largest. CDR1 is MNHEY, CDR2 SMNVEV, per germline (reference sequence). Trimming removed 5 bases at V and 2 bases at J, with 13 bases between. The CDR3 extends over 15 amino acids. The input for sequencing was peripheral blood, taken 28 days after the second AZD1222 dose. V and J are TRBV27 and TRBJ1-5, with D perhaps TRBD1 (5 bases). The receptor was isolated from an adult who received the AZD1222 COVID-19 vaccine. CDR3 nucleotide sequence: TGTGCCAGCAGTCTTCGGGGGATTGGCAATCAGCCCCAGCATTTT. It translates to CASSLRGIGNQPQHF.